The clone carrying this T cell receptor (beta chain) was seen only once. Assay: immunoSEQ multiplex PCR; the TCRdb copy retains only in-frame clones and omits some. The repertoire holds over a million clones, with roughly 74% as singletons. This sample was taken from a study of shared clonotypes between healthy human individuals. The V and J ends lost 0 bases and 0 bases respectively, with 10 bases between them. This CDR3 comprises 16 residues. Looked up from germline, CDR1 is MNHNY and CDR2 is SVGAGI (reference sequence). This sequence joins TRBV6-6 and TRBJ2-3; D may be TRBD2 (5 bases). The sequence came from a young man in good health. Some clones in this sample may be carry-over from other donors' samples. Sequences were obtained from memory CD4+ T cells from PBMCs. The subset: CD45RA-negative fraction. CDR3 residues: CASSYSRGHSTDTQYF. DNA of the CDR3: TGTGCCAGCAGTTACTCGCGAGGGCATAGCACAGATACGCAGTATTTT.